The 25 T cell receptor beta chains listed next were all sequenced from one sample in a study of T cell repertoires in aging, cancer and after chemotherapy. The template was genomic DNA from peripheral blood, not RNA. A mixed TRB-A/B primer pool amplified rearranged TRB by multiplex touch-down PCR. TCRdb passed the multiplex PCR reads through MiXCR, listing each CDR3 protein once. This table holds 2,500 to 3,500 distinct CDR3 sequences, around a quarter found once. Sequenced input: blood. The receptors originated from a human donor with a solid tumor.

In its sample, this clonotype ranks as medium-sized. The genes are TRBV15 and TRBJ2-5; 7 nucleotides align to TRBD2. CDR1 is LNHNV, CDR2 YYDKDF, per germline (reference sequence). The CDR3 loop spans 13 amino acids. Losses at the gene ends were 5 bases for V and 5 bases for J; bases not matched to a gene: 5. The DNA for the CDR3 is TGTGCCACCAGCTCGTTCGGGGGGGAGACCCAGTACTTC. This encodes CATSSFGGETQYF.

This clonotype qualifies as medium-sized (0.01 to 0.1%). V usage is TRBV19 and J usage is TRBJ2-1; possibly TRBD2 for D (6 bases). The length of the CDR3 is 14 residues. Per germline, CDR1 LNHDA and CDR2 SQIVND (reference sequence). Deletions cut 3 bases from V and 1 base from J, with 7 bases between. CDR3 sequence reads: CASSIRGSYNEQFF. The DNA of the CDR3 is TGTGCCAGTAGTATTCGGGGGTCCTACAATGAGCAGTTCTTC.

The chain employs TRBV29-1 and TRBJ1-1, with a weak D call TRBD1 (6 bases). The CDR3 covers 13 residues. The germline gives CDR1 SQVTM, CDR2 ANQGSEA. Trimming shortened V by 6 bases and J by 1 base, and 12 bases separated the two germline ends. DNA for the CDR3: TGCAGCGTACTAGACAGGAAGAACACTGAAGCTTTCTTT. Its translation is CSVLDRKNTEAFF.

This clonotype was counted between two and nine times. The chain has TRBV5-3 and TRBJ2-1, with D tentatively TRBD1 (6 bases). TRBV5-3 has ORF status, its function being uncertain. The CDR3 sequence is 14 residues long. With 8 bases removed from V and 0 bases from J, the gap between germline ends came to 12 bases. CDR3 sequence: CASLRDTSYNEQFF. The CDR3 nucleotides read TGTGCCAGTCTCCGGGACACCTCCTACAATGAGCAGTTCTTC.

In this sample, this clonotype is medium-sized. CDR3 DNA sequence: TGTGCCAGCAGTGCCGGACAGGGAACACAAGAGACCCAGTACTTC. The encoded protein is CASSAGQGTQETQYF. The V call is TRBV6-6, the J call TRBJ2-5; 8 positions match TRBD1. This CDR3 is built from 15 residues. Germline CDR1 and CDR2: MNHNY and SVGAGI (reference sequence). V dropped 5 bases and J dropped 2; count of bases not matched to a gene: 7.

The J gene is TRBJ1-6, the V gene TRBV5-1; D is uncertain. This CDR3 spans 15 amino acids. CDR1 and CDR2 (germline): SGHRS, YFSETQ. V was pared by 2 bases and J by 0 bases, with 6 bases between. Here the CDR3 reads CASSLGSSYNSPLHF. The CDR3 DNA follows: TGCGCCAGCAGCTTAGGGAGCTCCTATAATTCACCCCTCCACTTT.

This clonotype was seen a handful of times. This rearrangement joins TRBV12-3 or TRBV12-4 to TRBJ2-4, with 12 bases aligning to TRBD1. J was trimmed by 1 base and V by 6 bases; bases with no gene match: 13. There are 19 residues in the CDR3. DNA for the CDR3: TGTGCCAGCAGCCTGCGCGGGACAGGGGGCGGCGGGGCCAAAAACATTCAGTACTTC. It encodes CASSLRGTGGGGAKNIQYF.

J is TRBJ1-2 and V is TRBV6-1; maybe TRBD1 (6 bases). Per germline, CDR1 MNHNS and CDR2 SASEGT. The CDR3 consists of 12 residues. V dropped 4 bases and J dropped 6 bases, with 9 bases sitting between them. The CDR3: CASSGTENGYTF. The CDR3, as DNA: TGTGCCAGCAGTGGGACAGAAAATGGCTACACCTTC.

By sample share, this clonotype is medium-sized. This rearrangement joins TRBV6-5 to TRBJ2-7; 8 nucleotides line up with TRBD2. With V trimmed by 4 bases and J by 0 bases, 14 bases remained unmatched. The CDR3 sequence is 18 residues long. Germline CDR1 MNHEY, CDR2 SVGAGI. CDR3 loop: CASSFAASGSSSSYEQYF. DNA for the CDR3: TGTGCCAGCAGTTTTGCGGCTAGCGGGTCTTCGAGCTCCTACGAGCAGTACTTC.

V and J are TRBV24-1 and TRBJ1-1; 7 nucleotides agree with TRBD1. Trimming took 3 bases from V and 4 from J; bases not matched to a gene: 1. Germline lookup yields CDR1 KGHDR and CDR2 SFDVKD. The CDR3 is 13 residues long. The CDR3: CATSDDRATEAFF. CDR3 DNA sequence: TGTGCCACCAGTGATGACAGGGCCACTGAAGCTTTCTTT.

The chain couples TRBV20-1 to TRBJ2-7; TRBD1 agrees at 8 bases. CDR3 length: 12 residues. The J segment lost 2 bases and the V segment lost 6 bases, leaving 3 bases of the junction unmatched. Germline CDR1 and CDR2: DFQATT and SNEGSKA (reference sequence). The CDR3 DNA is TGCAGTGCAGACAGGGGAGCCTACGAGCAGTACTTC. This gives the protein CSADRGAYEQYF.

By proportion, this clonotype is medium-sized (0.01 to 0.1%). The chain carries TRBV6-2 or TRBV6-3 and TRBJ2-7; D is undetermined. The V end lost 6 bases, the J end lost 0 bases, and 6 bases lay between the germline ends. Looked up from germline, CDR1 is MNHEY and CDR2 is SVGEGT. The CDR3 has 12 residues. As DNA, the CDR3 is TGTGCCAGCAGCCTAAGCTCCTACGAGCAGTACTTC. This gives the protein CASSLSSYEQYF.

This clonotype has more than one count but fewer than ten. The chain is built from TRBV10-3 and TRBJ1-6, with D possibly TRBD1 on 5 matching bases. Germline loops: CDR1 ENHRY, CDR2 SYGVKD. The CDR3 runs to 14 residues. V lost 6 bases, J lost 5 bases, and 11 bases lay in between. The CDR3 sequence: CAIRRDGDNSPLHF. For the CDR3, the DNA is TGTGCCATCAGGAGGGACGGGGATAATTCACCCCTCCACTTT.

This chain joins TRBV19 and TRBJ1-5, with D possibly TRBD1 on 6 matching bases. Between the trimmed V and J ends, which lost 8 bases and 2 bases, there was a span of 16 bases. This CDR3 region has 15 residues. Per the germline V gene, CDR1 is LNHDA and CDR2 is SQIVND (reference sequence). CDR3 protein: CASDGRGGGNQPQHF. The CDR3 nucleotides are TGTGCCAGTGACGGCAGGGGCGGGGGCAATCAGCCCCAGCATTTT. Full variable domain (remainder filled in from reference TRBV19 and TRBJ1-5): DGGITQSPKYLFRKEGQNVTLSCEQNLNHDAMYWYRQDPGQGLRLIYYSQIVNDFQKGDIAEGYSVSREKKESFPLTVTSAQKNPTAFYLCASDGRGGGNQPQHFGDGTRLSIL.

V is TRBV20-1 and J is TRBJ2-1; TRBD2 agrees at 10 bases. This CDR3 has 15 amino acids. The germline CDR1 and CDR2 sequences are DFQATT and SNEGSKA (reference sequence). V was pared by 3 bases and J by 7 bases, with 9 bases of the junction left unmatched. This chain's CDR3 is CSASWLAGVGNEQFF. Here the CDR3 DNA reads TGCAGTGCTAGTTGGCTAGCGGGAGTAGGGAATGAGCAGTTCTTC.

By its share, this clonotype is medium-sized. The rearrangement joins TRBV5-6 to TRBJ1-2; maybe TRBD1 (6 bases). Germline V gene data show CDR1 as SGHDT and CDR2 as YYEEEE. This CDR3 is 15 amino acids long. V lost 3 bases, J lost 6 bases, and 18 bases lay in between. The CDR3 DNA reads as TGTGCCAGCAGCTCACAGGACAGCGCGGTCCATGGCTACACCTTC. As protein: CASSSQDSAVHGYTF.

In this sample, this clonotype turned up a few times. This chain joins TRBV12-3 or TRBV12-4 and TRBJ1-5, with D hard to call. This CDR3 has 13 residues. V was shortened by 1 base and J by 7 bases, with 8 bases between the two germline ends. CDR3 loop: CASSLEGAQPQHF. The DNA of the CDR3 is TGTGCCAGCAGTTTAGAAGGAGCCCAGCCCCAGCATTTT.

This clonotype was counted between two and nine times. The chain links TRBV20-1 to TRBJ1-2, with D maybe TRBD1 (5 bases). Germline CDR1 reads DFQATT; CDR2 reads SNEGSKA (reference sequence). V lost 1 base, J lost 4 bases, and 10 bases lay in between. This CDR3 contains 13 residues. The CDR3 reads CSARVRGGYGYTF. DNA of the CDR3: TGCAGTGCTAGAGTTAGGGGAGGCTATGGCTACACCTTC.

This chain links TRBV7-6 with TRBJ1-3; 7 nucleotides line up with TRBD1. The trim removed 5 bases at V and 9 bases at J, leaving 10 bases unmatched. This CDR3 is 14 amino acids long. CDR1 SGHVS and CDR2 FNYEAQ come from the germline V gene. In nucleotides, the CDR3 is TGTGCCAGCAGCCCCTTCACAGGGGTGGGCACCATATATTTT. Amino acids: CASSPFTGVGTIYF.

DNA of the CDR3: TGTGCCAGTAGGCCGACAGGGATGGGGGTTTCCTACGAGCAGTACTTC. Protein sequence: CASRPTGMGVSYEQYF. J is TRBJ2-7 and V is TRBV19; 7 bases align to TRBD1. Germline trimming cut 6 bases from V and 1 base from J; bases unmatched to any gene: 12. This CDR3 is built from 16 residues. CDR1 LNHDA and CDR2 SQIVND come from the germline V gene (reference sequence).

This clonotype has more than one count but fewer than ten. The gene calls are TRBV5-6 and TRBJ2-7; no firm D call. CDR1 and CDR2 from the germline V gene are SGHDT and YYEEEE. The ends were cut back, 3 bases at V and 2 bases at J, with 15 bases in the middle. The length of the CDR3 is 15 residues. The CDR3: CASSWTEVRPYEQYF. CDR3 DNA: TGTGCCAGCAGCTGGACCGAAGTACGCCCCTACGAGCAGTACTTC. The whole variable domain, remainder taken from reference TRBV5-6 and TRBJ2-7, is DAGVTQSPTHLIKTRGQQVTLRCSPKSGHDTVSWYQQALGQGPQFIFQYYEEEERQRGNFPDRFSGHQFPNYSSELNVNALLLGDSALYLCASSWTEVRPYEQYFGPGTRLTVT.

The gene calls are TRBV5-1 and TRBJ2-3; D might be TRBD1 (5 bases). Trimming removed 1 base at V and 0 bases at J, with 9 bases between. This CDR3 is 15 amino acids long. Per the germline V gene, CDR1 is SGHRS and CDR2 is YFSETQ. The CDR3 region is CASSLNSGSTDTQYF. CDR3 in DNA: TGCGCCAGCAGCTTGAATTCAGGGAGCACAGATACGCAGTATTTT.

This clonotype occurred a few times. This chain joins TRBV18 and TRBJ1-1; 7 nucleotides match TRBD1. The germline CDR1 and CDR2 sequences are KGHSH and LQKENI. Losses at the gene ends were 6 bases for V and 1 base for J; bases not matched to a gene: 8. This CDR3 region has 15 residues. The CDR3 here is CASSGTGARNTEAFF. DNA of the CDR3: TGTGCCAGCTCGGGCACAGGGGCCCGGAACACTGAAGCTTTCTTT.

A single count supports this clonotype. A read error may be the cause here, since a much bigger clone is one base away. V usage is TRBV6-5 and J usage is TRBJ2-1; the match to TRBD1 covers 8 bases. Germline CDR1 reads MNHEY; CDR2 reads SVGAGI. The CDR3 has 14 residues. The CDR3 sequence is CASSRQGNYNEKFF. The CDR3 DNA follows: TGTGCCAGCAGCCGACAGGGGAACTACAATGAGAAGTTCTTC.

In its sample, this clonotype is medium-sized. The chain has TRBV29-1 and TRBJ1-4; unclear D gene. This CDR3 spans 14 amino acids. The V end was cut by 4 bases, the J end by 3 bases, with 12 bases between. Germline CDR1 and CDR2: SQVTM and ANQGSEA. CDR3: CSVGFHGPNEKLFF. The CDR3 DNA sequence: TGCAGCGTTGGTTTTCATGGTCCTAATGAAAAACTGTTTTTT.